This T cell receptor (beta chain) was sequenced for a study of T cells in women clearing cervical HPV infection. About the study: Cases: HPV16-related CIN3 or worse on histology, a couple of invasive cancers. Cases' blood sampling followed lesion detection by median approximately 150 days (90 to 200).

Whole-study findings and limits: Unknown T-cell numbers per sample may underlie the richness differences.

J gave up 1 base and V 7 bases, and 6 bases lay outside the gene matches. The germline V gene encodes CDR1 SGHRS and CDR2 YFSETQ. The CDR3 extends over 14 amino acids. About this clone: Its antigen remains unidentified. The read terminates 3 residues before the CDR3 end, so the remaining end is supplied by the germline J gene.

Method: immunoSEQ multiplex PCR; TCRdb's copy keeps in-frame clones and lacks some. Here the sample table reports tens of thousands of clones. The receptor was derived from a woman aged 18-69 years with a cervical HPV16 infection that either progressed to CIN3+ or cleared (not recorded which). Sequences were obtained from blood buffy coat. The chain couples TRBV5-1 to TRBJ2-7; 9 bases fit TRBD1. The covered CDR3 bases are TGCGCCAGCGTCCCGGGACAGGGTTCCTACGAG. Translation: CASVPGQGSYE. From start to end, the CDR3 is CASVPGQGSYEQYF.